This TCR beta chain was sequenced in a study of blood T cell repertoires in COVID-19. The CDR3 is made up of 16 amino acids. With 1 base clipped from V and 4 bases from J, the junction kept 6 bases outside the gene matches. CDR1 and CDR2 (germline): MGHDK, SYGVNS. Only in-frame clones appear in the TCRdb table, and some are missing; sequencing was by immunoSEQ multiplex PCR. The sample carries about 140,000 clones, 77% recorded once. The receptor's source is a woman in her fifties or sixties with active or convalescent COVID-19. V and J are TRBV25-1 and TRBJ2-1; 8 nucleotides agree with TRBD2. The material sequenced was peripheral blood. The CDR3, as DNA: TGTGCCAGCAGTGAATCAGGAACTAGCGGATACAATGAGCAGTTCTTC. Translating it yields CASSESGTSGYNEQFF.